The 9 T cell receptor beta chains in this list originate from one sample, sequenced in a study of T cells in Graves' hyperthyroidism and ophthalmopathy. RNA transcripts were the template for amplifying TCR beta CDR3 regions. During a first-round RT-PCR of the TCR CDR3, the HTBI primer set was used. In TCRdb, the multiplex PCR reads were re-called with MiXCR into one record per CDR3 protein. The sample lists under 400,000 distinct CDR3 sequences, approximately 13% occurring once. Sample: blood. The receptors derive from a woman aged 55-75 years with Graves' hyperthyroidism.

This clonotype was counted ten times or more. The rearrangement joins TRBV20-1 to TRBJ2-5; possibly TRBD1 for D (6 bases). In germline, CDR1 is DFQATT, CDR2 SNEGSKA (reference sequence). The V end was cut by 2 bases, the J end by 5 bases, with 12 bases between. The CDR3 is 13 amino acids. The CDR3 is CSARIWQGETQYF. CDR3 nucleotide sequence: TGCAGTGCTAGAATATGGCAGGGGGAGACCCAGTACTTC.

The table lists this clonotype with many counts. The chain has TRBV14 and TRBJ2-3; D is possibly TRBD1 (6 bases). Germline V lookup: CDR1 SGHDN, CDR2 FVKESK. The V and J ends lost 2 bases and 9 bases respectively, with 12 bases between them. The CDR3 length is 13 residues. The CDR3, as DNA: TGTGCCAGCAGCCAACCCTTGAGGGGGACGCAGTATTTT. This encodes CASSQPLRGTQYF.

In this sample, this clonotype turned up many times. V usage is TRBV7-6 and J usage is TRBJ2-1; 11 nucleotides line up with TRBD2. The CDR3 runs to 18 residues. The V and J ends lost 3 bases and 1 base, in that order; junction bases with no gene match: 8. Per germline, CDR1 SGHVS and CDR2 FNYEAQ. The CDR3 DNA reads as TGTGCCAGCAGCTTCCGTAGCGGGAGGGCTAGATCCTACAATGAGCAGTTCTTC. It codes for CASSFRSGRARSYNEQFF. Full variable domain (rest looked up from reference TRBV7-6 and TRBJ2-1): GAGVSQSPRYKVTKRGQDVALRCDPISGHVSLYWYRQALGQGPEFLTYFNYEAQQDKSGLPNDRFSAERPEGSISTLTIQRTEQRDSAMYRCASSFRSGRARSYNEQFFGPGTRLTVL.

J is TRBJ1-5 and V is TRBV19; no clear D gene. The V end was cut by 5 bases, the J end by 5 bases, with 19 bases between. The germline gives CDR1 LNHDA, CDR2 SQIVND (reference sequence). This CDR3 spans 16 amino acids. The CDR3 loop is CASSSRHRQGHQPQHF. The CDR3 region has the DNA TGTGCCAGTAGTTCTCGCCACAGACAAGGTCATCAGCCCCAGCATTTT.

The chain combines TRBV12-3 or TRBV12-4 with TRBJ2-2; D possibly corresponds to TRBD1 (5 bases). The germline V and J ends were trimmed by 6 bases and 14 bases, with 25 bases remaining between them. There are 15 residues in the CDR3. CDR3 in amino acids: CASRDRRVGYPALFF. In DNA form, the CDR3 reads TGTGCCAGCAGAGACAGACGGGTTGGGTATCCTGCTCTGTTTTTT.

CDR3 in amino acids: CASSFGTGTYGYTF. Written as DNA, the CDR3 is TGTGCCAGCAGCTTCGGGACAGGGACCTATGGCTACACCTTC. The gene calls are TRBV5-8 and TRBJ1-2, with TRBD1 matching over 9 bases. CDR3 size: 14 residues. Unmatched junction bases numbered 3, after V lost 2 bases and J lost 4 bases. CDR1 and CDR2 (germline): SGHTS, YDEGEE.

The rearrangement uses TRBV5-1 and TRBJ2-1; possibly TRBD2 for D (6 bases). The J call may be faulty, since TRBJ2-7 better matches the DNA end. The CDR3 is 14 amino acids. Germline V gene lookup returns CDR1 SGHRS and CDR2 YFSETQ. Written as DNA, the CDR3 is TGCGCCAGCAGCTTCCTAGCGTCTTACAATGAGCAGTACTTC. Translated, it gives CASSFLASYNEQYF.

At least ten counts were recorded for this clonotype. The V gene is TRBV20-1, the J gene TRBJ2-1, with 7 nucleotides matching TRBD2. CDR3 length: 15 residues. The germline gives CDR1 DFQATT, CDR2 SNEGSKA (reference sequence). V trimming: 0 bases; J trimming: 0 bases; junction bases outside the gene matches: 2. The CDR3 nucleotides read TGCAGTGCTAGAGAACTAGCGAGCTCCTACAATGAGCAGTTCTTC. This encodes CSARELASSYNEQFF.

This clonotype was recorded at least ten times. V and J are TRBV12-3 or TRBV12-4 and TRBJ2-6, with D unresolved. CDR3 length: 15 amino acids. V was shortened by 7 bases and J by 0 bases, with 10 bases between the two germline ends. The CDR3 DNA reads TGTGCCAGCACCCGGGTCCTCTCTGGGGCCAACGTCCTGACTTTC. This translates into CASTRVLSGANVLTF.